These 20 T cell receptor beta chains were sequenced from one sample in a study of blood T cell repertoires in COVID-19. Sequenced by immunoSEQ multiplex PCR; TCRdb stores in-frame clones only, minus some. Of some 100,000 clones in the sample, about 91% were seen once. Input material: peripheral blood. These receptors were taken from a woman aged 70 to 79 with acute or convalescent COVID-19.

The CDR3 protein is CASSLHPPGTGDGNTIYF. CDR3 in DNA: TGTGCCAGCAGCTTACACCCACCCGGGACAGGGGACGGAAACACCATATATTTT. This chain links TRBV7-3 with TRBJ1-3, with 10 bases lining up with TRBD1. The CDR3 runs to 18 residues. Looked up from germline, CDR1 is SGHTA and CDR2 is FQGTGA. V lost 2 bases, J lost 4 bases, and 11 bases stayed unmatched.

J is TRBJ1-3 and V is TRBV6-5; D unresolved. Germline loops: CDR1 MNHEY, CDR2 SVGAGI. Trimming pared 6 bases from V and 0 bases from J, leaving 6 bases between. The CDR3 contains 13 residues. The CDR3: CASSESSGNTIYF. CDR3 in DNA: TGTGCCAGCAGCGAGTCCTCTGGAAACACCATATATTTT.

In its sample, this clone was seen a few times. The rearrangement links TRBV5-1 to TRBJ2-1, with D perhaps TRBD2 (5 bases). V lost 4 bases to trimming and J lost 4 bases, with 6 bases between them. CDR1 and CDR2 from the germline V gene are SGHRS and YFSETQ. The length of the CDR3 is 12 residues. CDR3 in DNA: TGCGCCAGCAGCCCGGGGTACAATGAGCAGTTCTTC. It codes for CASSPGYNEQFF.

The CDR3 DNA sequence: TGTGCCATCAGTGCGGGACAGCAAGAGACCCAGTACTTC. It yields the protein CAISAGQQETQYF. The chain combines TRBV10-3 with TRBJ2-5, with 7 bases fitting TRBD1. The CDR3 runs 13 residues. V shed 4 bases and J 2 bases; nucleotides not matched to a gene: 1. CDR1 is ENHRY and CDR2 is SYGVKD in the germline V gene.

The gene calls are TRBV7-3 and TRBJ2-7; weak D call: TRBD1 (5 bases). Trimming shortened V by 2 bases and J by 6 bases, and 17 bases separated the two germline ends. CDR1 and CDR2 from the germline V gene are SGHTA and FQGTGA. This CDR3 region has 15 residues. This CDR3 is CASSLEPAGLIEQYF. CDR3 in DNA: TGTGCCAGCAGCTTAGAGCCAGCAGGGTTGATCGAGCAGTACTTC.

In DNA form, the CDR3 reads TGTGCCAGCTCACCATTCGAGGTGTCGGGTCAAGAAGCTTTCTTT. Translating it yields CASSPFEVSGQEAFF. The chain has TRBV18 and TRBJ1-1; D is undetermined. Trimming left V 2 bases short and J 8 bases short, with 18 bases between. The CDR3 length is 15 residues. Germline V lookup: CDR1 KGHSH, CDR2 LQKENI.

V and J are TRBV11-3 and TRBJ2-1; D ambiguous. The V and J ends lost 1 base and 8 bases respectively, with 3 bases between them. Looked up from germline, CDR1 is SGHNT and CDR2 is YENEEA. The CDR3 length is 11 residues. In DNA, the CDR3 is TGTGCCAGCAGCTTAGCGGATGAGCAGTTCTTC. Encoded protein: CASSLADEQFF.

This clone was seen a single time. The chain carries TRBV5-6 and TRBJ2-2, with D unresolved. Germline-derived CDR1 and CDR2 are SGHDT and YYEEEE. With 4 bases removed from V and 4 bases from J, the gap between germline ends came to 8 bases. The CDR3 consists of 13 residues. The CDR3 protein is CASSLLSTGELFF. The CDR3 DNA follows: TGTGCCAGCAGCCTCCTGTCCACCGGGGAGCTGTTTTTT.

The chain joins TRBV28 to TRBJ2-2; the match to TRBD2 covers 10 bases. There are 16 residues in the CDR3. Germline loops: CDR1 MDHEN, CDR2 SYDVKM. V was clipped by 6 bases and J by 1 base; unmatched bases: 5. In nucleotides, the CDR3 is TGTGCCAGCAGGCCTAGGACTAGCGGGAACACCGGGGAGCTGTTTTTT. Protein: CASRPRTSGNTGELFF.

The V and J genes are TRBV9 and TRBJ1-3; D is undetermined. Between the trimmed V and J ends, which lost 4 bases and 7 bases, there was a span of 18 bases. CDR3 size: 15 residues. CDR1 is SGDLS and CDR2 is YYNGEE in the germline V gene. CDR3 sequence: CASSKTESPRNTIYF. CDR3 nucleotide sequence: TGTGCCAGCAGCAAAACAGAGTCCCCCCGTAACACCATATATTTT.

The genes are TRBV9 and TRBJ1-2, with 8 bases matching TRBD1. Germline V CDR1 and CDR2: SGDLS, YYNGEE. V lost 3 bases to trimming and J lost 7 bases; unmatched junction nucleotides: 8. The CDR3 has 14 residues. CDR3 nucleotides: TGTGCCAGCAGCGACTCGACAGGGGCAGCTGGCTACACCTTC. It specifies CASSDSTGAAGYTF.

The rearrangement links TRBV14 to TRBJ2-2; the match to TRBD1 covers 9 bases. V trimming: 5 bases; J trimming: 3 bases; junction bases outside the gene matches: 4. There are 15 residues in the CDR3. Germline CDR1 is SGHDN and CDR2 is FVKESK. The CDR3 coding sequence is TGTGCCAGCAGCACGGGACAGGGACACACCGGGGAGCTGTTTTTT. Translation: CASSTGQGHTGELFF.

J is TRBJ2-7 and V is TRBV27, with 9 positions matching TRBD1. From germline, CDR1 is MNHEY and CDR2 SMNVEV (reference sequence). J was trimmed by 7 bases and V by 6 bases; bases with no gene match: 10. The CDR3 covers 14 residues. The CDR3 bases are TGTGCCAGCAGGCAAAGGGACAGGGTCGGAGAGCAGTACTTC. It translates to CASRQRDRVGEQYF.

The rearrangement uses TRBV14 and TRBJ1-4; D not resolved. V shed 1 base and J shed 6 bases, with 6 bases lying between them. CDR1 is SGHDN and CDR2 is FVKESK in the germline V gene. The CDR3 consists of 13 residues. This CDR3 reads CASSQVPHEKLFF. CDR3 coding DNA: TGTGCCAGCAGCCAAGTTCCTCATGAAAAACTGTTTTTT.

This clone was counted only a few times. CDR3 protein: CASSLQEKTEAFF. The CDR3 DNA reads as TGTGCCAGCAGCTTACAGGAAAAGACTGAAGCTTTCTTT. The chain couples TRBV7-6 to TRBJ1-1; D uncertain. V was trimmed by 2 bases and J by 5 bases, leaving 9 bases between them. Germline CDR1 SGHVS, CDR2 FNYEAQ. The CDR3 is 13 amino acids. Full variable domain (outside the CDR3, taken from reference TRBV7-6 and TRBJ1-1): GAGVSQSPRYKVTKRGQDVALRCDPISGHVSLYWYRQALGQGPEFLTYFNYEAQQDKSGLPNDRFSAERPEGSISTLTIQRTEQRDSAMYRCASSLQEKTEAFFGQGTRLTVV.

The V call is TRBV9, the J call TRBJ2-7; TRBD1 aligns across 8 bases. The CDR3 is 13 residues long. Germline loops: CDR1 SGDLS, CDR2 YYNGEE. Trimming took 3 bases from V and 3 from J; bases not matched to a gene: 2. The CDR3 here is CASSGTGSYEQYF. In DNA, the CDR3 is TGTGCCAGCAGCGGGACAGGGAGCTACGAGCAGTACTTC.

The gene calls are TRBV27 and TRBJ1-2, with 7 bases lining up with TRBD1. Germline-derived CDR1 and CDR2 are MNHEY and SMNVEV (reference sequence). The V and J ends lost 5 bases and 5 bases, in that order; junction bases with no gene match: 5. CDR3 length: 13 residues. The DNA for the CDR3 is TGTGCCAGCAGTCGGGACAGCCGGTATGGCTACACCTTC. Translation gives CASSRDSRYGYTF.

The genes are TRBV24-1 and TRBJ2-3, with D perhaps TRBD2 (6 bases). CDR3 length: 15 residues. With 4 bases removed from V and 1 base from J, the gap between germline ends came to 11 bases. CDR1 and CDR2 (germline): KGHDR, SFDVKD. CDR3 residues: CATSDQTGGTDTQYF. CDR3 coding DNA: TGTGCCACCAGTGACCAAACGGGGGGCACAGATACGCAGTATTTT.

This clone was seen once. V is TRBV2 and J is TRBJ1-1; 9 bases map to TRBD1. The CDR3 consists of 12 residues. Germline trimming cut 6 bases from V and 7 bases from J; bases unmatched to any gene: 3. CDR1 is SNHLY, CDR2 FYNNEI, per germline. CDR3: CASRVDRGEAFF. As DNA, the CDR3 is TGTGCCAGCAGAGTGGACAGGGGTGAAGCTTTCTTT.

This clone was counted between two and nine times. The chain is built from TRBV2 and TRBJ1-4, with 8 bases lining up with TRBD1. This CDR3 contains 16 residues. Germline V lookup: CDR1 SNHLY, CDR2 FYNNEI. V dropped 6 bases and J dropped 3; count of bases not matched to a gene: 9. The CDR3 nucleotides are TGTGCCAGCAGACTTGGACAGGGAGTGTCTAATGAAAAACTGTTTTTT. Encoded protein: CASRLGQGVSNEKLFF.